This TCR beta chain was captured in a study of blood T cell repertoires in COVID-19. Some clones are missing from TCRdb's copy, which holds only in-frame ones; the method was immunoSEQ multiplex PCR. The sample consists of 77,000 or so clones, roughly four fifths of them appearing once. The CDR3 runs 14 residues. Germline V gene lookup returns CDR1 SGDLS and CDR2 YYNGEE. V gave up 3 bases and J gave up 7 bases, with 13 bases separating them. The sequencing input was peripheral blood. This clonotype was obtained from a man aged 25 to 45 with COVID-19, enrolled during active disease. This chain joins TRBV9 and TRBJ2-2; D remains unclear. Here the CDR3 DNA reads TGTGCCAGCAGCGCGGTAGAAGTGGTCGGGGAGCTGTTTTTT. Protein product: CASSAVEVVGELFF.